Listed here are 15 T cell receptor beta chains from one sample, sequenced in a study of cytomegalovirus exposure and HLA in healthy donors. The PCR made use of 60 Vbeta and 13 Jbeta primers. TCRdb's copy holds only in-frame clones and misses some; the assay was immunoSEQ multiplex PCR. This table has under 150,000 clones, about 76% appearing once. The specimen was PBMCs. The source of these receptors is a man between 18 and 35 years old in good health and CMV-seronegative.

A note on this clone: A read error may produce the germline difference seen at one junction end. The chain carries TRBV6-5 and TRBJ1-6; D is ambiguous. The CDR3 consists of 14 residues. In germline, CDR1 is MNHEY, CDR2 SVGAGI. CDR3 DNA: TGTGCCAGCTCGATGAGCTCCTATAATCCACCCCCCCACTTT. This encodes CASSMSSYNPPPHF.

The CDR3 DNA reads TGCGCCAGCACCGGGAATCCGGGACAGTCGATCTACGAGCAGTACTTC. Translating gives CASTGNPGQSIYEQYF. The gene calls are TRBV4-1 and TRBJ2-7; TRBD1 matches 7 bases. The ends lost 7 bases at V and 3 bases at J; junction bases unmatched: 15. This CDR3 region has 16 residues. From germline, CDR1 is MGHRA and CDR2 YSYEKL.

The chain recombines TRBV6-5 with TRBJ2-5; 7 positions agree with TRBD1. The V segment lost 6 bases and the J segment 2 bases; nucleotides outside the gene matches: 9. There are 15 residues in the CDR3. Germline V gene lookup returns CDR1 MNHEY and CDR2 SVGAGI. CDR3 DNA: TGTGCCAGCAGCCCAACCCGGGACAGACAAGAGACCCAGTACTTC. It is translated as CASSPTRDRQETQYF.

Turning to this clone: Mismatch with germline at one junction end may stem from a read error. The J gene is TRBJ2-5, the V gene TRBV11-2; no reliable D call. Germline V gene lookup returns CDR1 SGHAT and CDR2 FQNNGV. This CDR3 spans 13 amino acids. The CDR3, as DNA: TGTGCCAGCAGTCCGAGGCCCCAAGAGAACCAGTACTTC. Translated: CASSPRPQENQYF. The complete variable domain, with remaining parts taken from reference TRBV11-2 and TRBJ2-5, reads EAGVAQSPRYKIIEKRQSVAFWCNPISGHATLYWYQQILGQGPKLLIQFQNNGVVDDSQLPKDRFSAERLKGVDSTLKIQPAKLEDSAVYLCASSPRPQENQYFGPGTRLLVL.

The V gene is TRBV6-1, the J gene TRBJ2-1, with a possible D match to TRBD2 (7 bases). This CDR3 has 15 amino acids. Germline CDR1 and CDR2: MNHNS and SASEGT. Trimming took 5 bases from V and 2 from J, leaving 13 bases between them. The CDR3 DNA sequence: TGTGCCAGCAGTACGGACAGCGGGGCCTACAATGAGCAGTTCTTC. This translates into CASSTDSGAYNEQFF.

The chain carries TRBV5-8 and TRBJ1-1; 7 bases map to TRBD1. Germline lookup yields CDR1 SGHTS and CDR2 YDEGEE. J gave up 0 bases and V 1 base, and 9 bases lay outside the gene matches. This CDR3 comprises 17 residues. The CDR3 loop reads CASSLLQGLVLNTEAFF. CDR3 sequence (DNA): TGTGCCAGCAGCTTGTTACAGGGGCTCGTACTGAACACTGAAGCTTTCTTT.

The chain has TRBV5-1 and TRBJ2-5, with D hard to call. The J call may be incorrect, as the DNA end agrees better with TRBJ2-7. Germline V CDR1 and CDR2: SGHRS, YFSETQ. The CDR3 has 14 amino acids. CDR3: CASSLGQRSYEQYF. The CDR3 DNA is TGCGCCAGCAGCTTGGGTCAGCGCTCCTACGAGCAGTACTTC.

The gene calls are TRBV4-1 and TRBJ2-7; 8 bases agree with TRBD2. Losses at the gene ends were 1 base for V and 6 bases for J; bases not matched to a gene: 2. The CDR3 runs to 13 residues. Germline CDR1 reads MGHRA; CDR2 reads YSYEKL. CDR3 in amino acids: CASSQGAGVEQYF. The CDR3 bases are TGCGCCAGCAGCCAAGGAGCGGGGGTCGAGCAGTACTTC.

This clone was seen a handful of times. The V gene is TRBV25-1, the J gene TRBJ2-2; D is perhaps TRBD1 (5 bases). From germline, CDR1 is MGHDK and CDR2 SYGVNS. The CDR3 runs to 13 residues. V was trimmed by 7 bases and J by 7 bases, leaving 13 bases between them. CDR3 coding DNA: TGTGCCAGCACACAGGCCTCGATCGGGGAGCTGTTTTTT. Protein product: CASTQASIGELFF.

The chain has TRBV7-2 and TRBJ2-1, with 8 bases matching TRBD1. With V trimmed by 2 bases and J by 4 bases, 7 bases remained unmatched. The germline CDR1 and CDR2 sequences are SGHTA and FQGNSA. CDR3 length: 16 residues. The CDR3 region is CASSLRGQGRYNEQFF. Here the CDR3 DNA reads TGTGCCAGCAGCTTAAGAGGACAGGGTCGTTACAATGAGCAGTTCTTC.

The V call is TRBV6-6, the J call TRBJ1-2; a possible D gene is TRBD1 (6 bases). The V and J ends lost 2 bases and 5 bases respectively, with 12 bases between them. The CDR3 length is 14 residues. CDR1 is MNHNY and CDR2 is SVGAGI in the germline V gene (reference sequence). The CDR3 DNA follows: TGTGCCAGCAGTTACAGGGGAGGGGGTTATGGCTACACCTTC. Protein: CASSYRGGGYGYTF.

The chain uses TRBV30 and TRBJ1-3; D might be TRBD1 (5 bases). Germline CDR1 is GTSNPN and CDR2 is SVGIG (reference sequence). V shed 2 bases and J shed 0 bases, with 11 bases lying between them. The CDR3 length is 15 residues. CDR3 coding DNA: TGTGCCTGGAGTACCTCAGGGTTCTCTGGAAACACCATATATTTT. It is translated as CAWSTSGFSGNTIYF.

This chain links TRBV30 with TRBJ2-1; 8 bases fit TRBD2. This CDR3 region has 12 residues. V lost 3 bases to trimming and J lost 9 bases; unmatched junction nucleotides: 4. Germline assignment: CDR1 GTSNPN and CDR2 SVGIG (reference sequence). CDR3 sequence reads: CAWSPGGGEQFF. CDR3 nucleotides: TGTGCCTGGAGCCCGGGAGGGGGTGAGCAGTTCTTC.

This chain connects TRBV6-6 to TRBJ2-7; D is possibly TRBD2 (6 bases). There are 14 residues in the CDR3. V lost 2 bases, J lost 1 base, and 9 bases lay in between. CDR1 and CDR2 from the germline V gene are MNHNY and SVGAGI (reference sequence). The CDR3 loop reads CASSYMAGSYEQYF. CDR3 nucleotides: TGTGCCAGCAGTTACATGGCGGGGTCCTACGAGCAGTACTTC.

The chain uses TRBV7-8 and TRBJ2-3, with 9 positions matching TRBD1. The CDR3 spans 16 residues. Germline V gene data show CDR1 as SGHVS and CDR2 as FQNEAQ. The V gene end was trimmed by 2 bases and the J gene end by 3 bases; junction bases not matched to a gene: 6. CDR3 DNA: TGTGCCAGCAGCTTACCAGGGGGGACAGGGACAGATACGCAGTATTTT. Protein sequence: CASSLPGGTGTDTQYF.